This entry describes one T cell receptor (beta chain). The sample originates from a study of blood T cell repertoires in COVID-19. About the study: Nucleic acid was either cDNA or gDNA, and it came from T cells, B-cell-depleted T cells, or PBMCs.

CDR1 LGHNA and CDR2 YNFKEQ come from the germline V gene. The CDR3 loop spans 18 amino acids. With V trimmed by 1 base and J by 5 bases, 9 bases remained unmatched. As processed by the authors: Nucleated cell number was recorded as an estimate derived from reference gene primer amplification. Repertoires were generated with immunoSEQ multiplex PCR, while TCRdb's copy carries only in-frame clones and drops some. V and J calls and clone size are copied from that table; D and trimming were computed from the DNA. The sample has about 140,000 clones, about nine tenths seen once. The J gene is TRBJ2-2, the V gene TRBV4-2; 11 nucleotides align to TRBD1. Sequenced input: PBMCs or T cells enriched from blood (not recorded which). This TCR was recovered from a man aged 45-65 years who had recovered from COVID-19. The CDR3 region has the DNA TGTGCCAGCAGCCAAGTAGAAGGACAGGGGGCGCGTACCGGGGAGCTGTTTTTT. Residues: CASSQVEGQGARTGELFF.